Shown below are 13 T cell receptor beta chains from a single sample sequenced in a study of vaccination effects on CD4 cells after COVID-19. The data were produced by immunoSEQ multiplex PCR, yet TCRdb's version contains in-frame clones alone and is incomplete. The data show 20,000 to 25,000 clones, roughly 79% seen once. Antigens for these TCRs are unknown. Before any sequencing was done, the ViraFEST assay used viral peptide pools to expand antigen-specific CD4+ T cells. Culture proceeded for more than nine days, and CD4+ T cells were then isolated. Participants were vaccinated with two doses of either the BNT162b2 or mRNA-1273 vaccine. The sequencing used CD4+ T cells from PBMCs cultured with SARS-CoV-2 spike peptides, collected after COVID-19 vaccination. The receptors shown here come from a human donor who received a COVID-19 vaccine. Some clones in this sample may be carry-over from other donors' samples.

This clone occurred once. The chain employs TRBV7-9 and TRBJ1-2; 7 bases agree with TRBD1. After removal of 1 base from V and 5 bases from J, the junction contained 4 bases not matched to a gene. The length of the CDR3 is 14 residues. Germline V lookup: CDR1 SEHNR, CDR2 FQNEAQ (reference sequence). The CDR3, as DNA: TGTGCCAGCAGCTTAGGTGGGACAGTTTATGGCTACACCTTC. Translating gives CASSLGGTVYGYTF.

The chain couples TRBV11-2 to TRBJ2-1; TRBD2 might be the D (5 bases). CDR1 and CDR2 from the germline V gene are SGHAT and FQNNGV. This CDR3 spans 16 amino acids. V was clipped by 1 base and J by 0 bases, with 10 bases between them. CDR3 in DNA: TGTGCCAGCAGCTTAGGGTGGGAGAGCTCCTACAATGAGCAGTTCTTC. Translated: CASSLGWESSYNEQFF.

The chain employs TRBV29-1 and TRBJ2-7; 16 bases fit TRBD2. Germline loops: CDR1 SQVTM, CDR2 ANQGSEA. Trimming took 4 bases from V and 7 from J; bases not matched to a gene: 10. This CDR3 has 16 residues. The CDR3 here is CSVAGTSGGDGFEQYV. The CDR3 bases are TGCAGCGTTGCTGGGACTAGCGGGGGGGATGGGTTTGAGCAGTACGTC.

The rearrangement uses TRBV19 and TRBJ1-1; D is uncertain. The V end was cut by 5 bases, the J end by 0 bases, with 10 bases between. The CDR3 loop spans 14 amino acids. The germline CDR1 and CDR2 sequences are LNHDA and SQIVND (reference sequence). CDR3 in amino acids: CASSSTGMNTEAFF. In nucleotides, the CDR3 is TGTGCCAGTAGTTCCACCGGAATGAACACTGAAGCTTTCTTT. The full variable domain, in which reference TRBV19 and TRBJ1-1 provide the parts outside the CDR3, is DGGITQSPKYLFRKEGQNVTLSCEQNLNHDAMYWYRQDPGQGLRLIYYSQIVNDFQKGDIAEGYSVSREKKESFPLTVTSAQKNPTAFYLCASSSTGMNTEAFFGQGTRLTVV.

CDR3 coding DNA: TGTGCCAGTAGTATAGCAGGGGAGGGAGATACGCAGTATTTT. This sequence encodes CASSIAGEGDTQYF. The chain links TRBV19 to TRBJ2-3; TRBD2 might be the D (7 bases). CDR1 and CDR2 (germline): LNHDA, SQIVND (reference sequence). The CDR3 loop spans 14 amino acids. V dropped 1 base and J dropped 5 bases, with 10 bases sitting between them.

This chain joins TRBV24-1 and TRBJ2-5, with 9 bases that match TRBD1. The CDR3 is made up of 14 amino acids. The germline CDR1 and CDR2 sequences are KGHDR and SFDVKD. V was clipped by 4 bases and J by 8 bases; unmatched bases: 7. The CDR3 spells CATSDPGQGRTQYF. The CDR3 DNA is TGTGCCACCAGTGACCCGGGACAGGGACGCACCCAGTACTTC.

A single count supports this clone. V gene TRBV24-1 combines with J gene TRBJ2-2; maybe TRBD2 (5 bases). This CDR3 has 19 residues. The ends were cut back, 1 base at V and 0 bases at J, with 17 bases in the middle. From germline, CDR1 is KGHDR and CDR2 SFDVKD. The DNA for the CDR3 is TGTGCCACCAGTGATTTAGGCGAGGGTAGAGGTGCGAACACCGGGGAGCTGTTTTTT. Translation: CATSDLGEGRGANTGELFF.

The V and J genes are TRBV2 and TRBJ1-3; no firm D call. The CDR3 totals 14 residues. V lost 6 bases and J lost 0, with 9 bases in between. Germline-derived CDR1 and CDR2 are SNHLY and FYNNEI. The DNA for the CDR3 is TGTGCCAGCAGACAGTCAGGCTCTGGAAACACCATATATTTT. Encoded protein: CASRQSGSGNTIYF. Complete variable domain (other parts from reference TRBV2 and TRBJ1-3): EPEVTQTPSHQVTQMGQEVILRCVPISNHLYFYWYRQILGQKVEFLVSFYNNEISEKSEIFDDQFSVERPDGSNFTLKIRSTKLEDSAMYFCASRQSGSGNTIYFGEGSWLTVV.

CDR3: CASSTGTQSLPQYF. The CDR3, as DNA: TGTGCCAGCAGTACCGGGACCCAATCACTGCCCCAGTACTTC. V usage is TRBV6-2 or TRBV6-3 and J usage is TRBJ2-5; TRBD1 or TRBD2 may be the D gene (5 bases each). The germline V gene encodes CDR1 MNHEY and CDR2 SVGEGT. V was trimmed by 5 bases and J by 9 bases, leaving 19 bases between them. The length of the CDR3 is 14 residues.

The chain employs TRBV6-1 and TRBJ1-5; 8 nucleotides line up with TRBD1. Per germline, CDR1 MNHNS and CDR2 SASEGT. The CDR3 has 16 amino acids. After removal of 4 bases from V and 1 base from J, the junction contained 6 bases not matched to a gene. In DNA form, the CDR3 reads TGTGCCAGCAGTGGTCTACAGGGGGGCAGCAATCAGCCCCAGCATTTT. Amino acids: CASSGLQGGSNQPQHF.

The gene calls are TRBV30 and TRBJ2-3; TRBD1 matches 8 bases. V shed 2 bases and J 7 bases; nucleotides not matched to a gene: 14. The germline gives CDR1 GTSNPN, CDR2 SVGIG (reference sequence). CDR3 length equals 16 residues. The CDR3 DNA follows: TGTGCCTGGAGTCTTGGTATCAGGGGGCCGGGGAATACGCAGTATTTT. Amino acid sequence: CAWSLGIRGPGNTQYF. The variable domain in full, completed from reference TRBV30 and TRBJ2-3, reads SQTIHQWPATLVQPVGSPLSLECTVEGTSNPNLYWYRQAAGRGLQLLFYSVGIGQISSEVPQNLSASRPQDRQFILSSKKLLLSDSGFYLCAWSLGIRGPGNTQYFGPGTRLTVL.

CDR3 amino acids: CASSYGQINYGYTF. For the CDR3, the DNA is TGTGCCAGCAGTTACGGTCAGATTAACTATGGCTACACCTTC. J is TRBJ1-2 and V is TRBV6-5; no clear D. Trimming left V 2 bases short and J 1 base short, with 8 bases between. The CDR3 runs to 14 residues. CDR1 and CDR2 (germline): MNHEY, SVGAGI.

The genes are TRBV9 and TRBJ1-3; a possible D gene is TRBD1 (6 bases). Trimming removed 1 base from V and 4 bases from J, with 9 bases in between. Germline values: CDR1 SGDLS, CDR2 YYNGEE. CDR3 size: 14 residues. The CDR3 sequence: CASSVTGFGNTIYF. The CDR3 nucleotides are TGTGCCAGCAGCGTAACAGGGTTCGGAAACACCATATATTTT.